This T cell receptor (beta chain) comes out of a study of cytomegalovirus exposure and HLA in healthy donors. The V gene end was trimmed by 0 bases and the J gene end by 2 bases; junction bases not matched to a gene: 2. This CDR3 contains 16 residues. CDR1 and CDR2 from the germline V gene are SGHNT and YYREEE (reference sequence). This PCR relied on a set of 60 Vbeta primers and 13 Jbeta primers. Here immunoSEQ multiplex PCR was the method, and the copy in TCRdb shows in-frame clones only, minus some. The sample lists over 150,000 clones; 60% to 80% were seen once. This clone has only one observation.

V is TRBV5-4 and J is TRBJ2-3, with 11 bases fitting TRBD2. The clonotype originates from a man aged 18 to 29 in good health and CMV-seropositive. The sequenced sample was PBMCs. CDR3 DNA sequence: TGTGCCAGCAGCTTGGGACTAGCGGGGACCACAGATACGCAGTATTTT. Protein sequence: CASSLGLAGTTDTQYF. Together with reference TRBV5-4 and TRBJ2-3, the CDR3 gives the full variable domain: ETGVTQSPTHLIKTRGQQVTLRCSSQSGHNTVSWYQQALGQGPQFIFQYYREEENGRGNFPPRFSGLQFPNYSSELNVNALELDDSALYLCASSLGLAGTTDTQYFGPGTRLTVL.